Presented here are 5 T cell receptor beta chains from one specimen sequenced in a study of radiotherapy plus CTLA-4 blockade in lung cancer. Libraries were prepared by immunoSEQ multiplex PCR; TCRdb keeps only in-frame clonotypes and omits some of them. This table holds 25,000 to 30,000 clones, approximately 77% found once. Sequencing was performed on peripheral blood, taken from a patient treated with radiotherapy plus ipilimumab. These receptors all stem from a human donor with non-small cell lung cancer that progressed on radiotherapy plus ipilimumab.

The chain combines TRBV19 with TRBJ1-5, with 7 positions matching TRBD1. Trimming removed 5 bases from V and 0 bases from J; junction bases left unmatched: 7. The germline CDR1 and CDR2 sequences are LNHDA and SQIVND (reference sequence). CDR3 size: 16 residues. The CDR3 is CASSSSGTASNQPQHF. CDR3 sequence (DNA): TGTGCCAGTAGTTCTTCCGGGACAGCTAGCAATCAGCCCCAGCATTTT.

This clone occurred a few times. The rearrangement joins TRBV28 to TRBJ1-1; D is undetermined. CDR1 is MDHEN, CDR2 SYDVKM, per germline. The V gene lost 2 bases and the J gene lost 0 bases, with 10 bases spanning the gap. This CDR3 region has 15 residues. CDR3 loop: CASSLPGILNTEAFF. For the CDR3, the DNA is TGTGCCAGCAGTTTACCCGGGATTTTGAACACTGAAGCTTTCTTT.

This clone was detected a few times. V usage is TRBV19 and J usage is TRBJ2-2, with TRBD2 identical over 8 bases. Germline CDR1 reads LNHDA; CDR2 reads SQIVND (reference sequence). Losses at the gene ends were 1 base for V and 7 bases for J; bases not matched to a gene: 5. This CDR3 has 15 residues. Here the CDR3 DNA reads TGTGCCAGTAGTATAGGAGCGGGAGTGGACGGGGAGCTGTTTTTT. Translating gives CASSIGAGVDGELFF.

CDR3 sequence reads: CASSIFSLAGFAKNIQYF. The CDR3 DNA follows: TGTGCCAGTAGTATATTTTCGCTAGCGGGGTTTGCCAAAAACATTCAGTACTTC. The rearrangement links TRBV19 to TRBJ2-4; 9 bases are shared with TRBD2. The CDR3 length is 18 residues. V was pared by 2 bases and J by 1 base, with 9 bases of the junction left unmatched. The germline gives CDR1 LNHDA, CDR2 SQIVND (reference sequence). Drawing the rest from reference TRBV19 and TRBJ2-4, the complete variable domain is DGGITQSPKYLFRKEGQNVTLSCEQNLNHDAMYWYRQDPGQGLRLIYYSQIVNDFQKGDIAEGYSVSREKKESFPLTVTSAQKNPTAFYLCASSIFSLAGFAKNIQYFGAGTRLSVL.

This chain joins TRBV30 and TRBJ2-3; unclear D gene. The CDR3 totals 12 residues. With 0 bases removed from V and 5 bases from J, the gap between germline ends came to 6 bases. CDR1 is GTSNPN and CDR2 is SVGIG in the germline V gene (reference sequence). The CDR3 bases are TGTGCCTGGAGTGTAGAGAGAGATACGCAGTATTTT. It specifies CAWSVERDTQYF.